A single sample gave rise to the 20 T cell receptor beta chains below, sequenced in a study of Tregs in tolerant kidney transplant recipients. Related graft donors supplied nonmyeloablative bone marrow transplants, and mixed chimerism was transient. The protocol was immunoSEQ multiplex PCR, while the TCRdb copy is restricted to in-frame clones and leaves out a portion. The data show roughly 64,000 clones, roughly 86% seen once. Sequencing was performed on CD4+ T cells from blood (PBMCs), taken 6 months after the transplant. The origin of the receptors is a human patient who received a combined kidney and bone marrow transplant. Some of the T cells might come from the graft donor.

In DNA, the CDR3 is TGTGCCACCAGCAGAAAACGACAGGGTGGAGGATCACCCCTCCACTTT. Translating it yields CATSRKRQGGGSPLHF. The J gene is TRBJ1-6, the V gene TRBV15; 7 bases align to TRBD1. V was pared by 2 bases and J by 10 bases, with 11 bases of the junction left unmatched. The CDR3 consists of 16 residues. Germline CDR1 LNHNV, CDR2 YYDKDF (reference sequence).

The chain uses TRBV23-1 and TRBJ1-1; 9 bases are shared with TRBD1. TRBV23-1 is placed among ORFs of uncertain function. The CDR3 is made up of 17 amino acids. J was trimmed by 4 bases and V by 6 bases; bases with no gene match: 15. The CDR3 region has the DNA TGCGCCAGCAGCCTAATTAACAGGGGGCTCGAGGGCACTGAAGCTTTCTTT. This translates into CASSLINRGLEGTEAFF.

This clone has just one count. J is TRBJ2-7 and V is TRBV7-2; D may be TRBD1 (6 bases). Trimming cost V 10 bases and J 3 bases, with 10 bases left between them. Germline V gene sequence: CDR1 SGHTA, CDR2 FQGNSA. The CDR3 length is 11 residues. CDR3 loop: CATRRGYEQYF. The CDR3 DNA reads TGTGCCACCCGCAGGGGCTACGAGCAGTACTTC.

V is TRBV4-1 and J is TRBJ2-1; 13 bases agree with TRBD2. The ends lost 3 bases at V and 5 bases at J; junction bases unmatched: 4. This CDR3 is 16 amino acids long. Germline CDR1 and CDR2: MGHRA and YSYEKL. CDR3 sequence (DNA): TGCGCCAGCAGCCATAGGACTAGCGGGAGTAACAATGAGCAGTTCTTC. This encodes CASSHRTSGSNNEQFF.

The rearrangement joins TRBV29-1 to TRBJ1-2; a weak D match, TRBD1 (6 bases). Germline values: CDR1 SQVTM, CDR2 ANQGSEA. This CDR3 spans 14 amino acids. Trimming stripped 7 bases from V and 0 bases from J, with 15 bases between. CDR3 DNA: TGCAGCGCAATCGGACAGTTAGCTAACTATGGCTACACCTTC. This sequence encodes CSAIGQLANYGYTF.

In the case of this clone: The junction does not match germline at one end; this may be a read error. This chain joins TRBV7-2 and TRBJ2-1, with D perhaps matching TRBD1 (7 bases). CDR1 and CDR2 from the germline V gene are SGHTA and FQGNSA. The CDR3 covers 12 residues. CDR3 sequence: CASSSGSTGRLF. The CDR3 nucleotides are TGTGCCAGCAGCTCGGGATCGACAGGGAGGCTCTTC.

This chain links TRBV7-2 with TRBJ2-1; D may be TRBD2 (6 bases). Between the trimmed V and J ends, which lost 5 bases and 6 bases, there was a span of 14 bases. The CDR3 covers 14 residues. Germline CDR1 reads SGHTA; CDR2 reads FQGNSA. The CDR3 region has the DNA TGTGCCAGCAGCCCGGGACTCATCTTCAATGAGCAGTTCTTC. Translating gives CASSPGLIFNEQFF.

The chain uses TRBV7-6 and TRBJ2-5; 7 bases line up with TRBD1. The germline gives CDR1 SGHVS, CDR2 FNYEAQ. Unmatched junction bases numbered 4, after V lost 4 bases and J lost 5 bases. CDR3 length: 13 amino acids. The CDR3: CASSSIRGETQYF. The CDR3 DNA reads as TGTGCCAGCAGCTCTATCAGGGGGGAGACCCAGTACTTC.

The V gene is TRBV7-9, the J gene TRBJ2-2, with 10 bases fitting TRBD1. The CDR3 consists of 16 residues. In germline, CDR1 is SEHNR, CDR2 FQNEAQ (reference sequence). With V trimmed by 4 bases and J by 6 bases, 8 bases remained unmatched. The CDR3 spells CASSSRQGAHAGELFF. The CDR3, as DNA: TGTGCCAGCAGCTCAAGACAGGGGGCACATGCCGGGGAGCTGTTTTTT. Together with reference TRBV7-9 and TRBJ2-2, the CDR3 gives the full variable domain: DTGVSQNPRHKITKRGQNVTFRCDPISEHNRLYWYRQTLGQGPEFLTYFQNEAQLEKSRLLSDRFSAERPKGSFSTLEIQRTEQGDSAMYLCASSSRQGAHAGELFFGEGSRLTVL.

CDR3 bases: TGTGCCAGCAGCTTACGGACGGACTTAAGCTCCTACAATGAGCAGTTCTTC. Encoded protein: CASSLRTDLSSYNEQFF. This sequence joins TRBV7-8 and TRBJ2-1; weak D call: TRBD2 (5 bases). The CDR3 is 17 amino acids. V shed 2 bases and J shed 0 bases, with 14 bases lying between them. Germline V gene sequence: CDR1 SGHVS, CDR2 FQNEAQ. The complete variable domain, with remaining parts taken from reference TRBV7-8 and TRBJ2-1, reads GAGVSQSPRYKVAKRGQDVALRCDPISGHVSLFWYQQALGQGPEFLTYFQNEAQLDKSGLPSDRFFAERPEGSVSTLKIQRTQQEDSAVYLCASSLRTDLSSYNEQFFGPGTRLTVL.

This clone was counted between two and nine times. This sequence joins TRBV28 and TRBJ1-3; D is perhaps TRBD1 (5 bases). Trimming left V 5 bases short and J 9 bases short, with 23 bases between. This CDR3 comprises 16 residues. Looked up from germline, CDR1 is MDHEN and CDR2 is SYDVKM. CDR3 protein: CASSPLQVPQVGTIYF. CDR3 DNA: TGTGCCAGCAGTCCTCTACAGGTGCCTCAGGTCGGCACCATATATTTT.

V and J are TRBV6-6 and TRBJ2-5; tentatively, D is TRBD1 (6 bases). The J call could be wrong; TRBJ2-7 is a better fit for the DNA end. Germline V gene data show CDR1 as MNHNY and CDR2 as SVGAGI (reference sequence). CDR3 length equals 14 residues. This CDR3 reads CASKTTGSSYEQYF. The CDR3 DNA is TGTGCCAGTAAAACTACAGGGAGCTCCTACGAGCAGTACTTC.

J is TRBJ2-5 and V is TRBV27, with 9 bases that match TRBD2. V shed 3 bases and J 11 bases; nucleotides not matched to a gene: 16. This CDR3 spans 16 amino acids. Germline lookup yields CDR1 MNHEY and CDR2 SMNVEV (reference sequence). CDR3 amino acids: CASSFAGGSTGRRQYF. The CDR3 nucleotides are TGTGCCAGCAGTTTCGCGGGGGGGTCAACGGGCAGACGGCAGTACTTC.

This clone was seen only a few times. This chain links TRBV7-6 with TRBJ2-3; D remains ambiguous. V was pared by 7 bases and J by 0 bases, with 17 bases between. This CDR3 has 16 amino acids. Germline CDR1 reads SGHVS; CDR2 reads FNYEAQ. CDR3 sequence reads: CASTPNAHTSTDTQYF. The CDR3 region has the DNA TGTGCCAGCACCCCCAATGCGCATACGAGCACAGATACGCAGTATTTT. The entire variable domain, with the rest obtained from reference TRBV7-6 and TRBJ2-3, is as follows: GAGVSQSPRYKVTKRGQDVALRCDPISGHVSLYWYRQALGQGPEFLTYFNYEAQQDKSGLPNDRFSAERPEGSISTLTIQRTEQRDSAMYRCASTPNAHTSTDTQYFGPGTRLTVL.

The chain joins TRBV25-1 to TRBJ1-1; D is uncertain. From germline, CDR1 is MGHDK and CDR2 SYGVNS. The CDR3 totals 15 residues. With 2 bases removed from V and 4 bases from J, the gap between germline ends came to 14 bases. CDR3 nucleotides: TGTGCCAGCAGTGAAATTGGGGTTGGAGGCACTGAAGCTTTCTTT. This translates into CASSEIGVGGTEAFF. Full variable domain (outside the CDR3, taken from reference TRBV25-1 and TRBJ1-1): EADIYQTPRYLVIGTGKKITLECSQTMGHDKMYWYQQDPGMELHLIHYSYGVNSTEKGDLSSESTVSRIRTEHFPLTLESARPSHTSQYLCASSEIGVGGTEAFFGQGTRLTVV.

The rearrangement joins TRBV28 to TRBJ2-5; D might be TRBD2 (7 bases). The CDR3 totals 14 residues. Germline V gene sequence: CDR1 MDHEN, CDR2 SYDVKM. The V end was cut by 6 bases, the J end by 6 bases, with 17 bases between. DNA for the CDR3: TGTGCCAGCAGCCCTCCGGGGGGCGGAAAGACCCAGTACTTC. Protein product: CASSPPGGGKTQYF.

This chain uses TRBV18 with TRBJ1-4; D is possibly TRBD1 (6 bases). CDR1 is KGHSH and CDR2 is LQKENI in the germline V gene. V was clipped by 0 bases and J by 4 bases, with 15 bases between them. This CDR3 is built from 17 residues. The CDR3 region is CASSPPQGALGNEKLFF. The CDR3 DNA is TGTGCCAGCTCACCACCACAGGGCGCGTTGGGTAATGAAAAACTGTTTTTT.

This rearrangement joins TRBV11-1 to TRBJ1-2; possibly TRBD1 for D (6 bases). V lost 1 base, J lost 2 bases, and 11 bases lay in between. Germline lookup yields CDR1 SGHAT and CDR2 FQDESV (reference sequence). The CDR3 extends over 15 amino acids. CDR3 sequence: CASSLDPGANYGYTF. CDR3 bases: TGTGCCAGCAGCTTAGATCCAGGGGCCAACTATGGCTACACCTTC. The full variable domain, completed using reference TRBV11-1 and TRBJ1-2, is EAEVAQSPRYKITEKSQAVAFWCDPISGHATLYWYRQILGQGPELLVQFQDESVVDDSQLPKDRFSAERLKGVDSTLKIQPAELGDSAMYLCASSLDPGANYGYTFGSGTRLTVV.

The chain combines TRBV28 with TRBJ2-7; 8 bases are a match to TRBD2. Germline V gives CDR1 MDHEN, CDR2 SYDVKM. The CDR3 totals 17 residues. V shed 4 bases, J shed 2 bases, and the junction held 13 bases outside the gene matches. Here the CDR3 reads CASSYLLSGATPYEQYF. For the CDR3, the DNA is TGTGCCAGCAGTTACCTACTTAGCGGGGCCACCCCCTACGAGCAGTACTTC.

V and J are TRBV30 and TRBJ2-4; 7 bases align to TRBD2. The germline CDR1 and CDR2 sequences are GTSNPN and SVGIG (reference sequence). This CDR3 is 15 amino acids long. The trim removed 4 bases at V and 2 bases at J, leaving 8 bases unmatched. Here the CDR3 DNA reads TGTGCCTGGACAGACGTGGGGGGGTCCAAAAACATTCAGTACTTC. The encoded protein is CAWTDVGGSKNIQYF. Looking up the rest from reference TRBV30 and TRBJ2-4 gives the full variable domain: SQTIHQWPATLVQPVGSPLSLECTVEGTSNPNLYWYRQAAGRGLQLLFYSVGIGQISSEVPQNLSASRPQDRQFILSSKKLLLSDSGFYLCAWTDVGGSKNIQYFGAGTRLSVL.